Many counts were recorded for the clone carrying this T cell receptor beta chain. Its antigen is unidentified. TCRdb ran MiXCR on the 5' RACE reads and lists one entry per CDR3 protein. The table lists 20,000 to 30,000 distinct CDR3 sequences, 8.8% of them singletons. The source of the sample is a study of spatial heterogeneity in lung cancer. Study-level points and caveats: Counts that tracked tumor mutation counts were those of expanded intratumoral alpha and beta TCRs.

Described time point: sample taken at primary tumor resection. The V gene's germline CDR1 is LNHDA and CDR2 SQIVND (reference sequence). The CDR3 is 16 amino acids. With V trimmed by 5 bases and J by 1 base, 9 bases remained unmatched. The TCR originated in a male donor with early-stage non-small cell lung cancer. The specimen comprised lung tumor tissue, sampled at surgery. This sequence joins TRBV19 and TRBJ2-3; 7 bases agree with TRBD1. The CDR3 protein is CASSPIRQGGTDTQYF. CDR3 coding DNA: TGTGCCAGTAGTCCTATCCGACAGGGTGGCACAGATACGCAGTATTTT.